This entry describes one T cell receptor beta chain. Its antigen is not known. This record belongs to a study of monozygotic twins with inflammatory bowel disease. The study, taken as a whole, reports: Relative clonotype sharing with others was diminished in IBD patients versus healthy twins, particularly with disease activity.

Germline V gene lookup returns CDR1 SGHNT and CDR2 YYREEE (reference sequence). This CDR3 has 12 residues. TCRdb reanalyzed the 5' RACE reads, giving one entry per CDR3 protein sequence and no DNA. The sample table sets out approximately 140,000 distinct CDR3 sequences. Every single donor had an approximately 2.7 ml blood sample drawn. The sequenced sample was blood. The receptor was isolated from a human donor with ulcerative colitis or Crohn's disease, or a healthy co-twin of an affected twin (not recorded which). The chain has TRBV5-4 and TRBJ1-2. CDR3 loop: CASSLDFYGYTF.